The clone carrying this TCR beta chain was recorded at least ten times. The data are from a study of regulatory T cells in long-lasting Graves disease. Through Arm-PCR of CDR3 regions and iRepertoire HTBI primers, TCR beta libraries were built. TCRdb reprocessed the multiplex PCR reads via MiXCR and lists one record per CDR3 protein. The sample includes more than 450,000 distinct CDR3 sequences, about 11% of them seen just once. This CDR3 contains 15 residues. Germline CDR1 is SQVTM and CDR2 is ANQGSEA. Trimming at V came to 4 bases and at J to 2 bases, leaving 6 bases not matched to a gene. Regarding time point: newly diagnosed GD, antithyroid drugs for less than 3 months. PBMC-extracted RNA yielded the TCR library. Blood from the periphery, approximately 8.5 milliliters in all, was drawn into EDTA tubes. The same sample was also studied in work on T cells in Graves' hyperthyroidism and ophthalmopathy. That paper adds: Based on clinical symptoms, serum thyroxine and TRAb, thyroid ultrasound and orbital computed tomography, diagnoses were reached. When the TCR CDR3 underwent first-round RT-PCR, the HTBI primer set was used.

The sequence derives from a woman aged 25-40 years with Graves disease. The sample here was peripheral blood mononuclear cells (PBMCs), taken at new diagnosis, from a patient treated with antithyroid drugs. V usage is TRBV29-1 and J usage is TRBJ2-7; 12 bases agree with TRBD1. CDR3 region: CSVGGTGGAAYEQYF. CDR3 coding DNA: TGCAGCGTTGGGGGGACAGGGGGCGCAGCCTACGAGCAGTACTTC.